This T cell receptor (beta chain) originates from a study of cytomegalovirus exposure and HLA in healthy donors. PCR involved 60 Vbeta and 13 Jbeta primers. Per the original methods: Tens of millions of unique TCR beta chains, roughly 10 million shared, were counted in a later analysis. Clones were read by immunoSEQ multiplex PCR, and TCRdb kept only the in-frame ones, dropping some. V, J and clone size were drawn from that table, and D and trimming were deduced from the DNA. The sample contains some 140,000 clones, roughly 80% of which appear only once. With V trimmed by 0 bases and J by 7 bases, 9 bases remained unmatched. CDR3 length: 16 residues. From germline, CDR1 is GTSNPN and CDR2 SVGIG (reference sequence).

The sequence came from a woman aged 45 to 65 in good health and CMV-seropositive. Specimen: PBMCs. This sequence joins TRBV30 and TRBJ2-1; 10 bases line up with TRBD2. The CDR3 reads CAWSVRITSGKNEQFF. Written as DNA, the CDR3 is TGTGCCTGGAGTGTACGTATTACTAGCGGGAAAAATGAGCAGTTCTTC.